Presented here are 8 T cell receptor beta chains from one specimen sequenced in a study of PD-1 blockade in classical Hodgkin lymphoma (dated by TCRdb to 2020 to 2022). What the time point label conveys for this sample: cycle 4 day 1 (C4D1), after 6 weeks of nivolumab. All trial patients had relapsed after autologous stem cell transplantation, with cohorts A, B and C differing in prior brentuximab vedotin exposure. Magnetic negative selection with a Miltenyi CD4+ T cell isolation kit was used to purify CD4+ T cells from thawed PBMCs. Libraries were constructed by the immunoSEQ multiplex PCR assay. TCRdb provides this immuneACCESS table in a form limited to in-frame rearrangements. Some clones are lacking; in checked studies, under half of them reflect an unresolved V gene, and why the rest are absent is not known. Here the sample has 10,000 or so clones; over 80% occur a single time. The leading ten clones occupy roughly 1.5% of the sample.

Sequenced material: CD4+ T cells from blood, taken before the fourth cycle of nivolumab. The receptors derive from a human donor with classical Hodgkin lymphoma.

Concerning this clone itself: An end of the junction does not agree with germline; a read error may underlie this. V usage is TRBV5-1 and J usage is TRBJ2-7; 9 bases are a match to TRBD1. The CDR3 covers 14 residues. CDR1 is SGHRS and CDR2 is YFSETQ in the germline V gene. CDR3: CAGSLGDRAHEQYF. The DNA of the CDR3 is TGCGCCGGCAGCTTGGGGGACAGGGCCCACGAGCAGTACTTC.

This chain links TRBV7-2 with TRBJ1-2; a weak D match, TRBD1 (6 bases). Trimming removed 7 bases from V and 14 bases from J, with 23 bases in between. This CDR3 is built from 13 residues. Germline CDR1 reads SGHTA; CDR2 reads FQGNSA. CDR3 in amino acids: CASIPGGSSLGTF. The CDR3, as DNA: TGTGCCAGCATTCCCGGGGGCAGCTCACTGGGGACCTTC.

The rearrangement uses TRBV5-1 and TRBJ2-2; D remains unclear. V dropped 2 bases and J dropped 6 bases, with 8 bases sitting between them. Germline V gives CDR1 SGHRS, CDR2 YFSETQ. This CDR3 has 13 amino acids. CDR3 loop: CASSLRVSGELFF. The CDR3 DNA sequence: TGCGCCAGCAGCTTAAGGGTCTCCGGGGAGCTGTTTTTT.

This sequence joins TRBV18 and TRBJ2-2; weak D call: TRBD1 (5 bases). V lost 0 bases to trimming and J lost 3 bases, with 11 bases between them. The CDR3 loop spans 16 amino acids. Germline lookup yields CDR1 KGHSH and CDR2 LQKENI. The DNA of the CDR3 is TGTGCCAGCTCACCACCGGGTGGCAGGGACACCGGGGAGCTGTTTTTT. Protein sequence: CASSPPGGRDTGELFF.

This clone was counted a few times. The chain uses TRBV6-5 and TRBJ1-2; no definite D call. V was cut by 0 bases and J by 2 bases, with 10 bases left in between. The V gene's germline CDR1 is MNHEY and CDR2 SVGAGI. The CDR3 is made up of 15 amino acids. The CDR3 DNA reads as TGTGCCAGCAGTTACTCCCGAGGCTTCAACTATGGCTACACCTTC. Translation gives CASSYSRGFNYGYTF.

The chain recombines TRBV7-9 with TRBJ2-1; TRBD2 matches 9 bases. This CDR3 comprises 14 residues. The J segment lost 9 bases and the V segment lost 3 bases, leaving 6 bases of the junction unmatched. Looked up from germline, CDR1 is SEHNR and CDR2 is FQNEAQ (reference sequence). The CDR3 loop reads CASSLPGLASEQFF. CDR3 in DNA: TGTGCCAGCAGCTTGCCGGGACTAGCTTCTGAGCAGTTCTTC.

This clone was observed a handful of times. The chain has TRBV7-2 and TRBJ2-1; unclear D gene. This CDR3 is built from 15 residues. V was shortened by 1 base and J by 4 bases, with 11 bases between the two germline ends. From germline, CDR1 is SGHTA and CDR2 FQGNSA. CDR3 coding DNA: TGTGCCAGCAGCTTAGGCAGGTTGGAATACAATGAGCAGTTCTTC. The encoded protein is CASSLGRLEYNEQFF.

The CDR3 reads CARDHMTSGSSEQFF. DNA of the CDR3: TGTGCCAGAGACCACATGACTAGCGGGAGTAGTGAGCAGTTCTTC. This sequence joins TRBV30 and TRBJ2-1; 12 bases map to TRBD2. The CDR3 is 15 residues long. Per the germline V gene, CDR1 is GTSNPN and CDR2 is SVGIG (reference sequence). With 8 bases clipped from V and 9 bases from J, the junction kept 14 bases outside the gene matches.